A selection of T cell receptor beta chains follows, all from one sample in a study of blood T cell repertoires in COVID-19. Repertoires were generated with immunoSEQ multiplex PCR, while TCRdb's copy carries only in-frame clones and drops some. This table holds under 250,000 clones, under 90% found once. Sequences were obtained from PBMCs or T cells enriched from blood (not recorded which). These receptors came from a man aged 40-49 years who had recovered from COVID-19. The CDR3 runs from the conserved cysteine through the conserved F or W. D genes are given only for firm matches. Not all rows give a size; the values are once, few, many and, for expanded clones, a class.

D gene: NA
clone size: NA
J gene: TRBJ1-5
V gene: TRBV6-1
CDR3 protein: CASSEVSGVQPQHF
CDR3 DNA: TGTGCCAGCAGTGAAGTATCAGGGGTCCAGCCCCAGCATTTT

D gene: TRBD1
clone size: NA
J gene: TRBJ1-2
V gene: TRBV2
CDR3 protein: CASSGLSPGQGLGYTF
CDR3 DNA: TGTGCCAGCAGTGGACTTTCCCCGGGACAGGGGCTCGGCTACACCTTC

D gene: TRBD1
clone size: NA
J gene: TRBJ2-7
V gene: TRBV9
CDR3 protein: CASSAGTGFLREQYF
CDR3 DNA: TGTGCCAGCAGCGCCGGGACAGGGTTTCTTCGAGAGCAGTACTTC

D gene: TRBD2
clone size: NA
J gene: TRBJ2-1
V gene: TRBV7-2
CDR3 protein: CASNLLAGGNNEQFF
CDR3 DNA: TGTGCCAGCAACCTGCTAGCGGGGGGGAACAATGAGCAGTTCTTC

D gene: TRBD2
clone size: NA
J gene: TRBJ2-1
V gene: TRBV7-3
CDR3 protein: CASSSRRGGSDEQFF
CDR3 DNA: TGTGCCAGCAGCTCCAGGCGGGGGGGCTCAGATGAGCAGTTCTTC

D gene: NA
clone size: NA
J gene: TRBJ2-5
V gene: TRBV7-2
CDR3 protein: CASSLAPLIETQYF
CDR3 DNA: TGTGCCAGCAGCTTAGCCCCCTTAATAGAGACCCAGTACTTC

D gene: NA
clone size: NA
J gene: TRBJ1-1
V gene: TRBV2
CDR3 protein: CASSEQGTTEAFF
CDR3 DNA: TGTGCCAGCAGTGAACAGGGGACCACTGAAGCTTTCTTT

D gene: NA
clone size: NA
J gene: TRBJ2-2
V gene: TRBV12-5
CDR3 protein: CASGQGFGELFF
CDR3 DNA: TGTGCTAGTGGTCAGGGGTTCGGGGAGCTGTTTTTT

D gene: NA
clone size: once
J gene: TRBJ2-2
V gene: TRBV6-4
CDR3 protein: CASSDTAGYTGELFF
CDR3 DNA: TGTGCCAGCAGTGACACGGCAGGGTACACCGGGGAGCTGTTTTTT

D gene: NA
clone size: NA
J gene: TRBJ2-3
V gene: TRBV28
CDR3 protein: CASSWGATPTDTQYF
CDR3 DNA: TGTGCCAGCAGTTGGGGAGCGACCCCGACAGATACGCAGTATTTT

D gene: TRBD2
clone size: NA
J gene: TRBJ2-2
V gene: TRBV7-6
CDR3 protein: CASSVSGRNTGELFF
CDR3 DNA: TGTGCCAGCAGCGTAAGCGGGAGAAACACCGGGGAGCTGTTTTTT

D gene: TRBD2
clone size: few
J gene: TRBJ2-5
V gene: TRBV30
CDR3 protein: CAWSAGLAGGETQYF
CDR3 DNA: TGTGCCTGGTCAGCAGGACTAGCGGGGGGTGAGACCCAGTACTTC

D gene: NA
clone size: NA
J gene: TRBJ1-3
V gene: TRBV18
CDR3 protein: CASSPSGGSSGNTIYF
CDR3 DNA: TGTGCCAGCTCACCATCGGGCGGGAGCTCTGGAAACACCATATATTTT

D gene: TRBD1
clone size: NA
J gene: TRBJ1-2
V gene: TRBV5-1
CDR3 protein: CASSLRPGQTNYGYTF
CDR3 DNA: TGCGCCAGCAGCTTGAGGCCGGGACAGACAAACTATGGCTACACCTTC

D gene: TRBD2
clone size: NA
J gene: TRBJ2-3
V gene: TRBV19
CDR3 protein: CASSNSGRWTDTQYF
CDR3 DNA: TGTGCCAGTAGTAATAGCGGGAGGTGGACAGATACGCAGTATTTT

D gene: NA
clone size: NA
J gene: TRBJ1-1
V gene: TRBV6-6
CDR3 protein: CASTNSQNTEAFF
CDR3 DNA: TGTGCCAGCACGAACAGTCAGAACACTGAAGCTTTCTTT

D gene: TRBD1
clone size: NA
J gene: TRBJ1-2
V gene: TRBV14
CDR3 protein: CASSQTTGYGYTF
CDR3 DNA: TGTGCCAGCAGCCAGACGACAGGGTATGGCTACACCTTC

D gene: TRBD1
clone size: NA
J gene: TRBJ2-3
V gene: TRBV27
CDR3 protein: CASSPGQGGTTDTQYF
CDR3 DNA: TGTGCCAGCAGTCCCGGACAGGGTGGCACCACAGATACGCAGTATTTT

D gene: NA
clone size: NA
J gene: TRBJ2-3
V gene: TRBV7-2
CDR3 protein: CASSLQATDTQYF
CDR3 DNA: TGTGCCAGCAGCTTACAGGCCACAGATACGCAGTATTTT

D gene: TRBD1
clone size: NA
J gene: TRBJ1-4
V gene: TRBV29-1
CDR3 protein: CSAGPLGQGSEKLFF
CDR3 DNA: TGCAGCGCCGGACCCCTCGGACAGGGCAGTGAAAAACTGTTTTTT

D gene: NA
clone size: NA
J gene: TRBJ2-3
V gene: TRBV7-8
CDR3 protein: CASSRRPTDTQYF
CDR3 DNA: TGTGCCAGCAGCCGGCGCCCCACAGATACACAGTATTTT

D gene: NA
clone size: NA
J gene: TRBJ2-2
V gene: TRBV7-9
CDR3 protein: CASSPNRDGTGELFF
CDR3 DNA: TGTGCCAGCAGCCCAAACAGGGACGGAACCGGGGAGCTGTTTTTT

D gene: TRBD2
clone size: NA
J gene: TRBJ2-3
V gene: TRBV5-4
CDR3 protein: CASSLIGRDTQYF
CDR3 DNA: TGTGCCAGCAGCTTGATCGGGAGGGATACGCAGTATTTT

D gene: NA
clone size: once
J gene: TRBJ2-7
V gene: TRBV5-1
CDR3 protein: CASGTAGTYGKDEQYF
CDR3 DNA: TGCGCCAGCGGAACCGCCGGGACATATGGTAAAGACGAGCAGTACTTC

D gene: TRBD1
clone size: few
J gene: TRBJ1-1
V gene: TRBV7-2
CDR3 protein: CASSLAPGQGPNEAFF
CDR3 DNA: TGTGCCAGCAGCTTAGCGCCGGGACAGGGGCCCAATGAAGCTTTCTTT

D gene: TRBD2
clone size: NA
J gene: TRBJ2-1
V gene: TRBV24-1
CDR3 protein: CATSGGGRNEQFF
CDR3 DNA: TGTGCCACCAGTGGGGGGGGTCGCAATGAGCAGTTCTTC

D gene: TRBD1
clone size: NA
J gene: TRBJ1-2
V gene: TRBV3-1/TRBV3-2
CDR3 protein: CASSQEWDSAKTNYGYTF
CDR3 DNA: TGTGCCAGCAGCCAAGAATGGGACAGCGCCAAAACAAACTATGGCTACACCTTC

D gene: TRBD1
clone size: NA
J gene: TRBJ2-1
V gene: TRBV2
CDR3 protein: CASSDRQGFVNEQFF
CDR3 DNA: TGTGCCAGCAGTGACAGACAGGGGTTCGTCAATGAGCAGTTCTTC

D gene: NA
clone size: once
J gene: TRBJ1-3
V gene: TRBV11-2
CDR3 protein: CASSLGQAGASGNTIYF
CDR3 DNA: TGTGCCAGCAGCTTAGGACAGGCAGGGGCCTCTGGAAACACCATATATTTT

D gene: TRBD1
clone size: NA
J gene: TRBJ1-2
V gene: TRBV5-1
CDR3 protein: CASSETGLYNYGYTF
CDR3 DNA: TGCGCCAGCAGCGAGACAGGGTTATATAACTATGGCTACACCTTC

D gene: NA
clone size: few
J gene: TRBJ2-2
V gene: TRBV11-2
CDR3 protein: CASSLATDSGANTGELFF
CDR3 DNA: TGTGCCAGCAGCTTAGCGACGGACAGTGGGGCGAACACCGGGGAGCTGTTTTTT

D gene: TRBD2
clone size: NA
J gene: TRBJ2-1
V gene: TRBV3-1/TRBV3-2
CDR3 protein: CASSQDRLAGKYNEQFF
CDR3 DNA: TGTGCCAGCAGCCAAGATCGACTAGCGGGGAAATACAATGAGCAGTTCTTC

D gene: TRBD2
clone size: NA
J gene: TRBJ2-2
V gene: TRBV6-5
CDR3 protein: CASRPGTSNTGELFF
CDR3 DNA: TGTGCCAGCAGGCCCGGGACTAGTAACACCGGGGAGCTGTTTTTT

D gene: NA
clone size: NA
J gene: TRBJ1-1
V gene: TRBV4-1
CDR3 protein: CASSQDPGNTEAFF
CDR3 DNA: TGCGCCAGCAGCCAAGATCCAGGGAACACTGAAGCTTTCTTT

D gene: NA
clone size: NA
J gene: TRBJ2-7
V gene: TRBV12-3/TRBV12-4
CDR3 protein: CASSMGREQYF
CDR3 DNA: TGTGCCAGCAGTATGGGCCGGGAGCAGTACTTC

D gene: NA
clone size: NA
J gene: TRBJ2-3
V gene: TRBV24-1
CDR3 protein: CATSDPIGDTQYF
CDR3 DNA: TGTGCCACCAGTGACCCCATCGGGGATACGCAGTATTTT

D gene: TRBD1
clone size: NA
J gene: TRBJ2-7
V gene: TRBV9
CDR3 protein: CASSVDPGTGVYEQYF
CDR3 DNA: TGTGCCAGCAGCGTAGATCCGGGGACAGGGGTTTACGAGCAGTACTTC

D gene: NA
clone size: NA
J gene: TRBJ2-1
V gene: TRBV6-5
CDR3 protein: CASSYSFGLWFF
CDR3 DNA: TGTGCCAGCAGTTACTCGTTCGGACTTTGGTTCTTC

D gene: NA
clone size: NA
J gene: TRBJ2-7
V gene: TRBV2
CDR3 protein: CASRPLGTRNEQYF
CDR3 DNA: TGTGCCAGCAGGCCGTTGGGGACTCGGAACGAGCAGTACTTC

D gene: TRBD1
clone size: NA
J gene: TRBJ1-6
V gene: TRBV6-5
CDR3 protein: CASRGQGPSPLHF
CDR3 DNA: TGTGCCAGCAGAGGACAGGGGCCCTCTCCCCTCCACTTT

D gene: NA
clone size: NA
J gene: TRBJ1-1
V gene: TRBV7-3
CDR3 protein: CASSLTQGNTEAFF
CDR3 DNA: TGTGCCAGCAGCTTAACCCAGGGAAACACTGAAGCTTTCTTT

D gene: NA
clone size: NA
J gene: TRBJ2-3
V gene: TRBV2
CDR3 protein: CASSDFWEIDTQYF
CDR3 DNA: TGTGCCAGCAGTGATTTCTGGGAGATAGATACGCAGTATTTT

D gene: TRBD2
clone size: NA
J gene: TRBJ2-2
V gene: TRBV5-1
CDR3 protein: CASSLALAENTGELFF
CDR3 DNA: TGCGCCAGCAGCTTGGCTCTAGCGGAGAACACCGGGGAGCTGTTTTTT

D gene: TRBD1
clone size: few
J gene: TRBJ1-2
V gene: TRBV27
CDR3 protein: CASSPQGGNYGYTF
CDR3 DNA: TGTGCCAGCAGTCCGCAGGGGGGTAACTATGGCTACACCTTC

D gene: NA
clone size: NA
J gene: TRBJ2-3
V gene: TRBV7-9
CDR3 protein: CASSPSLAFTDTQYF
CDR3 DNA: TGTGCCAGCAGCCCATCACTAGCATTCACAGATACGCAGTATTTT

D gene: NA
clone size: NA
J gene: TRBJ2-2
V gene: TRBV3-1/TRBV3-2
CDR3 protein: CASSQGTPSGTGELFF
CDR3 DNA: TGTGCCAGCAGCCAAGGGACCCCCAGCGGGACCGGGGAGCTGTTTTTT

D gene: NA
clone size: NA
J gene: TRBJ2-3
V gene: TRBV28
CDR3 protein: CASSYMLTEGWGSPRETDTQYF
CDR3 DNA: TGTGCCAGCAGTTACATGTTGACGGAGGGATGGGGGAGCCCCCGAGAAACAGATACGCAGTATTTT

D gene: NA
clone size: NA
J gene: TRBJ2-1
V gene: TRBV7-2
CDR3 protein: CASSPVRGSYNEQFF
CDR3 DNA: TGTGCCAGCAGCCCGGTAAGGGGTTCCTACAATGAGCAGTTCTTC

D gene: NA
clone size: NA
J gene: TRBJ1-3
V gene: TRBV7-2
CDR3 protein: CASSLVSDTGNTIYF
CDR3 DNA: TGTGCCAGCAGCTTAGTATCGGACACTGGAAACACCATATATTTT

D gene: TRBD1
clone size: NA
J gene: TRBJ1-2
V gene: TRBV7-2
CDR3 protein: CASSLSTGPNYGYTF
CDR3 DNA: TGTGCCAGCAGCTTATCGACAGGGCCTAACTATGGCTACACCTTC

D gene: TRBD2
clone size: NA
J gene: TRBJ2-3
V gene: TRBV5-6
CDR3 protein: CASSLLSSGLASTDTQYF
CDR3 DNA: TGTGCCAGCAGCTTATTGTCGTCTGGACTAGCTTCAACAGATACGCAGTATTTT

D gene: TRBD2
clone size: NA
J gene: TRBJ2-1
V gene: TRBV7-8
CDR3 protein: CASSSNRVGGVYNEQFF
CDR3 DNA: TGTGCCAGCAGCTCGAACAGGGTCGGGGGGGTTTACAATGAGCAGTTCTTC

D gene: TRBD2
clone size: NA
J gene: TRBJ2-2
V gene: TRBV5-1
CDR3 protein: CASSRGTSGRSTGELFF
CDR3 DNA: TGCGCCAGCAGCCGGGGGACTAGCGGGAGAAGTACCGGGGAGCTGTTTTTT